The sample holds many counts of the clone carrying this T cell receptor (beta chain). Its cognate antigen is unknown. TCRdb recomputed calls from the reads with MiXCR, one row per CDR3 protein. The sample lists around 530,000 distinct CDR3 sequences, approximately 15% occurring once. Trimming removed 1 base from V and 3 bases from J, with 12 bases in between. Per germline, CDR1 SEHNR and CDR2 FQNEAQ (reference sequence). The CDR3 extends over 15 amino acids. The data were taken from a study of T cell repertoires in cytomegalovirus infection. Study at large: Public TCR beta signatures were indicative of both CMV infection and a matching HLA type. Study-wide points: CMV-specific HLA-C-restricted TCR beta clonotypes dominated the ex vivo response.

The TCR originated in a human donor in good health (CMV status not recorded). Some clones in this sample may be carry-over from other donors' samples. The sample comprised CD8+ T cells from PBMCs. The genes are TRBV7-9 and TRBJ1-2, with unresolved D. CDR3: CASSLGGGLDYGYTF. CDR3 DNA: TGTGCCAGCAGCTTAGGAGGAGGGCTCGACTATGGCTACACCTTC.